Each of the 20 T cell receptor beta chains below was sequenced from the same sample in a study of T cells of healthy individuals. TCRdb called the 5' RACE reads again in MiXCR, with one record for every CDR3 protein. The sample carries about 60,000 distinct CDR3 sequences, roughly 15% recorded once. The receptors derive from a human donor in good health.

The chain couples TRBV7-2 to TRBJ1-1, with D tentatively TRBD1 (6 bases). Between the trimmed V and J ends, which lost 5 bases and 1 base, there was a span of 14 bases. CDR1 is SGHTA, CDR2 FQGNSA, per germline. The CDR3 has 15 residues. CDR3 protein: CASSIRQVPNTEAFF. The CDR3 bases are TGTGCCAGCAGCATCCGACAGGTCCCGAACACTGAAGCTTTCTTT.

Only a few counts were recorded for this clonotype. V usage is TRBV27 and J usage is TRBJ2-7, with 11 bases aligning to TRBD2. The CDR3 spans 15 residues. Per the germline V gene, CDR1 is MNHEY and CDR2 is SMNVEV (reference sequence). Trimming at V came to 6 bases and at J to 3 bases, leaving 7 bases not matched to a gene. CDR3 residues: CASRFTSGSVYEQYF. DNA for the CDR3: TGTGCCAGCAGGTTTACTAGCGGGAGTGTCTACGAGCAGTACTTC.

V gene TRBV30 combines with J gene TRBJ2-2; 13 bases line up with TRBD2. This CDR3 contains 16 residues. The V gene end was trimmed by 4 bases and the J gene end by 4 bases; junction bases not matched to a gene: 6. From germline, CDR1 is GTSNPN and CDR2 SVGIG (reference sequence). The CDR3 DNA reads TGTGCCTGGACCGAGGGACTAGCGGGGTTCACCGGGGAGCTGTTTTTT. Encoded protein: CAWTEGLAGFTGELFF.

This clonotype was detected ten times or more. This chain links TRBV28 with TRBJ2-1; a possible D gene is TRBD1 (6 bases). Germline V gene data show CDR1 as MDHEN and CDR2 as SYDVKM. The CDR3 contains 14 residues. Trimming removed 2 bases at V and 7 bases at J, with 12 bases between. CDR3 DNA: TGTGCCAGCAGTTTAGGGCTAGGGGGAAATGAGCAGTTCTTC. This encodes CASSLGLGGNEQFF.

This clonotype has a handful of counts. The rearrangement joins TRBV15 to TRBJ2-7; D is unclear. The V end was cut by 0 bases, the J end by 3 bases, with 6 bases between. Germline V gene lookup returns CDR1 LNHNV and CDR2 YYDKDF (reference sequence). The CDR3 covers 13 residues. The CDR3 region is CATSRDNGYEQYF. In DNA, the CDR3 is TGTGCCACCAGCAGAGATAACGGCTACGAGCAGTACTTC.

The chain has TRBV6-2 or TRBV6-3 and TRBJ1-6; perhaps TRBD1 as D (5 bases). The CDR3 contains 17 residues. Per germline, CDR1 MNHEY and CDR2 SVGEGT. With 0 bases removed from V and 5 bases from J, the gap between germline ends came to 14 bases. The DNA of the CDR3 is TGTGCCAGCAGTTACTCCTTCGGGACGGGGAATAATTCACCCCTCCACTTT. The encoded protein is CASSYSFGTGNNSPLHF.

The V and J genes are TRBV27 and TRBJ1-2, with a possible D match to TRBD1 (5 bases). This CDR3 comprises 14 residues. V was clipped by 6 bases and J by 3 bases, with 14 bases between them. CDR1 MNHEY and CDR2 SMNVEV come from the germline V gene (reference sequence). As DNA, the CDR3 is TGTGCCAGCAGCCCGGGACGGTTTGACTATGGCTACACCTTC. Protein sequence: CASSPGRFDYGYTF.

This clonotype showed up many times. The V gene is TRBV19, the J gene TRBJ2-1; 11 bases agree with TRBD2. The CDR3 spans 15 residues. From germline, CDR1 is LNHDA and CDR2 SQIVND (reference sequence). The V segment lost 3 bases and the J segment 7 bases; nucleotides outside the gene matches: 5. The CDR3 sequence: CASSMWSSGRNEQFF. CDR3 nucleotide sequence: TGTGCCAGTAGTATGTGGTCTAGCGGGAGGAATGAGCAGTTCTTC.

This clonotype was recorded at least ten times. The chain recombines TRBV29-1 with TRBJ2-2; no definite D call. This CDR3 contains 12 residues. V was cut by 6 bases and J by 3 bases, with 8 bases left in between. Germline-derived CDR1 and CDR2 are SQVTM and ANQGSEA. CDR3 DNA sequence: TGCAGCGTGCTTCGGGACACCGGGGAGCTGTTTTTT. This encodes CSVLRDTGELFF.

This clonotype was observed at least ten times. This sequence joins TRBV7-9 and TRBJ2-7, with 8 bases lining up with TRBD2. CDR1 is SEHNR, CDR2 FQNEAQ, per germline (reference sequence). The CDR3 runs 14 residues. After removal of 6 bases from V and 5 bases from J, the junction contained 9 bases not matched to a gene. In nucleotides, the CDR3 is TGTGCCAGCAGTCCCCCTGGTAGCGGGGACGAGCAGTACTTC. Its protein product is CASSPPGSGDEQYF.

This rearrangement joins TRBV5-1 to TRBJ2-3, with 9 positions matching TRBD2. This CDR3 comprises 16 residues. J gave up 4 bases and V 0 bases, and 6 bases lay outside the gene matches. Germline CDR1 is SGHRS and CDR2 is YFSETQ. The CDR3 loop is CASSLGSSGGPDTQYF. In DNA form, the CDR3 reads TGCGCCAGCAGCTTGGGTTCGAGCGGGGGGCCAGATACGCAGTATTTT.

The table lists this clonotype with many counts. The chain carries TRBV27 and TRBJ1-4, with no clear D. CDR3 length: 11 amino acids. The V gene lost 5 bases and the J gene lost 7 bases, with 5 bases spanning the gap. From germline, CDR1 is MNHEY and CDR2 SMNVEV (reference sequence). The CDR3 DNA follows: TGTGCCAGCAGTATGGGTGAAAAACTGTTTTTT. It yields the protein CASSMGEKLFF.

The rearrangement links TRBV7-7 to TRBJ2-5, with D hard to call. The V and J ends lost 5 bases and 1 base respectively, with 8 bases between them. Germline V lookup: CDR1 SSHAT, CDR2 FNYEAQ (reference sequence). This CDR3 comprises 13 residues. The CDR3 region has the DNA TGTGCCAGCAGCCCCAGATCCCAAGAGACCCAGTACTTC. Encoded protein: CASSPRSQETQYF.

This clonotype was seen a handful of times. This chain links TRBV3-1 with TRBJ2-5; D not resolved. CDR1 and CDR2 (germline): LGHDT, YNNKEL (reference sequence). This CDR3 has 12 residues. Between the trimmed V and J ends, which lost 4 bases and 5 bases, there was a span of 8 bases. In DNA, the CDR3 is TGTGCCAGCAGCCCAGCGTCGGAGACCCAGTACTTC. Its translation: CASSPASETQYF.

In its sample, this clonotype was seen many times. This sequence joins TRBV6-5 and TRBJ2-3, with D perhaps assigned TRBD1 or TRBD2 (5 bases each). Trimming removed 6 bases at V and 0 bases at J, with 10 bases between. Germline CDR1 MNHEY, CDR2 SVGAGI. The CDR3 runs 14 residues. CDR3 sequence reads: CASRPGPSTDTQYF. DNA for the CDR3: TGTGCCAGCAGACCGGGACCCAGCACAGATACGCAGTATTTT.

The chain has TRBV7-3 and TRBJ1-6, with TRBD1 matching over 7 bases. This CDR3 is 15 amino acids long. Germline trimming cut 5 bases from V and 7 bases from J; bases unmatched to any gene: 8. The germline gives CDR1 SGHTA, CDR2 FQGTGA. Written as DNA, the CDR3 is TGTGCCAGCAGCCAAGGGGGCGCGGGGAATTCACCCCTCCACTTT. Translation: CASSQGGAGNSPLHF. Filled out from reference TRBV7-3 and TRBJ1-6, the complete variable domain reads GAGVSQTPSNKVTEKGKYVELRCDPISGHTALYWYRQSLGQGPEFLIYFQGTGAADDSGLPNDRFFAVRPEGSVSTLKIQRTERGDSAVYLCASSQGGAGNSPLHFGNGTRLTVT.

The chain links TRBV4-2 to TRBJ2-1; tentatively, D is TRBD1 (8 bases). Germline V CDR1 and CDR2: LGHNA, YNFKEQ. The CDR3 is made up of 16 amino acids. The V end lost 1 base, the J end lost 5 bases, and 15 bases lay between the germline ends. CDR3 coding DNA: TGTGCCAGCAGCCAAGGGGGAGGGACAGGTGACAATGAGCAGTTCTTC. This encodes CASSQGGGTGDNEQFF.

This clonotype was counted between two and nine times. This sequence joins TRBV4-1 and TRBJ2-3, with D possibly matching TRBD2 (6 bases). This CDR3 is built from 19 residues. V was clipped by 0 bases and J by 4 bases, with 23 bases between them. CDR1 and CDR2 from the germline V gene are MGHRA and YSYEKL. The chain's CDR3 is CASSQEDAAGQGEADTQYF. The CDR3 coding sequence is TGCGCCAGCAGCCAAGAAGACGCGGCGGGTCAAGGGGAGGCAGATACGCAGTATTTT.

This clonotype was recorded many times. The rearrangement uses TRBV20-1 and TRBJ2-1, with D possibly called TRBD1 or TRBD2 (5 bases each). The CDR3 loop spans 14 amino acids. The germline V and J ends were trimmed by 0 bases and 8 bases, with 14 bases remaining between them. Germline CDR1 DFQATT, CDR2 SNEGSKA (reference sequence). The CDR3 DNA reads TGCAGTGCTAGAGACGGGACCGGGCGCGATGAGCAGTTCTTC. Translation gives CSARDGTGRDEQFF.

This rearrangement joins TRBV7-9 to TRBJ1-1; the D is unclear. There are 13 residues in the CDR3. Trimming pared 1 base from V and 1 base from J, leaving 4 bases between. Germline V CDR1 and CDR2: SEHNR, FQNEAQ (reference sequence). CDR3 sequence: CASSLGQNTEAFF. CDR3 nucleotides: TGTGCCAGCAGCTTAGGACAGAACACTGAAGCTTTCTTT.